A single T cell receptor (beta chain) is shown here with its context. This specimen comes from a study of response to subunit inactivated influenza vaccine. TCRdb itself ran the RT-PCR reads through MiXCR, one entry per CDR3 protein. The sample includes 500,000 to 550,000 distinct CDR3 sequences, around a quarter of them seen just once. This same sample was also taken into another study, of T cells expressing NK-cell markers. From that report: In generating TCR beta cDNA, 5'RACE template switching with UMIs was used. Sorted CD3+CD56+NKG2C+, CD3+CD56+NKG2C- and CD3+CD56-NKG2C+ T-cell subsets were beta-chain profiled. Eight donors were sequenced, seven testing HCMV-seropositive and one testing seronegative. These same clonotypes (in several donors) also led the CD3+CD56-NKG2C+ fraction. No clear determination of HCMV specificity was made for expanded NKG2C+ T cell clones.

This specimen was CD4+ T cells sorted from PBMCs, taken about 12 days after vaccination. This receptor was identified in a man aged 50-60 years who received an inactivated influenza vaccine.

CDR3: CASSLVAGRSTDTQYF. The CDR3 DNA sequence: TGTGCCAGCAGCTTAGTGGCAGGCCGCAGCACAGATACGCAGTATTTT. The J gene is TRBJ2-3, the V gene TRBV7-9; D is uncertain. The germline gives CDR1 SEHNR, CDR2 FQNEAQ (reference sequence). This CDR3 is 16 amino acids long. V lost 1 base, J lost 0 bases, and 11 bases lay in between.